What follows is one T cell receptor (beta chain) and its context. The antigen this receptor binds is unknown. No qualities accompany the bases; no much larger clone lies one base away. V loses 3 bases at its end and J loses 5 bases; junction bases beyond the gene matches: 3. Looking up the germline V gene yields CDR1 SGHTA and CDR2 FQGNSA. The CDR3 holds 14 amino acids from the cysteine to the phenylalanine. Of the read, only the CDR3 DNA is kept; its 42 bases are in frame from base 1. The library was generated by the immunoSEQ multiplex PCR assay. TCRdb mirrors the immuneACCESS table, restricted to in-frame sequences. Some clones are absent from its copies; in checked studies, under half trace to an unresolved V gene, and the reason for the others is unknown. This sample lists roughly 60,000 clones; roughly 95% were detected once. About 3% of the sample lies in the top ten. The sample belongs to a study of technical replicates of blood from a handful of donors (dated by TCRdb to the late 2010s).

Sequencing used PBMCs. The V gene is TRBV7-2 and the J gene is TRBJ2-5, with 10 bases in between that match TRBD1. This TCR was sampled from a human donor in good health. Some clones in this sample may be carry-over from other donors' samples. The sequenced DNA is TGTGCCAGCAGCTTCGACAGGGGGCTTGAGACCCAGTACTTC. It translates to CASSFDRGLETQYF.